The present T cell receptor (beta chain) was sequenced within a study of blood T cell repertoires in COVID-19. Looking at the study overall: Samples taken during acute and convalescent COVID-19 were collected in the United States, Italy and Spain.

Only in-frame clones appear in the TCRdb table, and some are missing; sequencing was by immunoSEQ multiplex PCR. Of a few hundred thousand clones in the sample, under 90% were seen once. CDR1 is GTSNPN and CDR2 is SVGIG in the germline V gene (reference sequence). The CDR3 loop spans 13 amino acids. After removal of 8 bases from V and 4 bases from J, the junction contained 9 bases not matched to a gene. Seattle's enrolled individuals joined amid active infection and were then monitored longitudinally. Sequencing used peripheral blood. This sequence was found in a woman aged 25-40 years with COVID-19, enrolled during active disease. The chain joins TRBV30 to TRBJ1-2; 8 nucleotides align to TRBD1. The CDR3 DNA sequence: TGTGCCCAGCAAGGAGGACAGGGCTATGGCTACACCTTC. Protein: CAQQGGQGYGYTF.